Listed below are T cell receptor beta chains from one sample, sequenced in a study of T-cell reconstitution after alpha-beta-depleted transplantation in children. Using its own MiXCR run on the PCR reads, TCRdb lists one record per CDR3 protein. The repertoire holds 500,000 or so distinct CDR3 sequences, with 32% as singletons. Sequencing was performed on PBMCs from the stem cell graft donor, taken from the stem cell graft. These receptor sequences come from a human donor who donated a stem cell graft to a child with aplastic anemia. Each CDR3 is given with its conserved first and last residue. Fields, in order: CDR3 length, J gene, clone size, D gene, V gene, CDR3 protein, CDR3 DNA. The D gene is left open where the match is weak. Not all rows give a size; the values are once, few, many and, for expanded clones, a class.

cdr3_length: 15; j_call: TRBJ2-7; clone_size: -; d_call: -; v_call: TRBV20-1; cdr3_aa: CSAQPGEGGSYEQYF; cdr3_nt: TGCAGTGCTCAACCCGGAGAGGGCGGTTCCTACGAGCAGTACTTC
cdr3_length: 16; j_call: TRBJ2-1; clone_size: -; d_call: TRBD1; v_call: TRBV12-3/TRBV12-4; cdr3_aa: CASSLKGQPIYNEQFF; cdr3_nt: TGTGCCAGCAGTTTAAAGGGACAGCCAATCTACAATGAGCAGTTCTTC
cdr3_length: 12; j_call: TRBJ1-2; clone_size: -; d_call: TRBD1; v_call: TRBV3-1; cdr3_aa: CASSQGQGGYTF; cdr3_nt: TGTGCCAGCAGCCAAGGACAGGGAGGCTACACCTTC
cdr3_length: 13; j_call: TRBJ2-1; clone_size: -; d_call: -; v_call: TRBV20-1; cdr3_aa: CSAADRRDSEQFF; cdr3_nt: TGCAGTGCCGCAGACCGGCGGGACAGTGAGCAGTTCTTC
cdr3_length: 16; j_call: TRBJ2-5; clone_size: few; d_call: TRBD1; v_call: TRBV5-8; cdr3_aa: CASSLDQTGLSETQYF; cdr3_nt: TGTGCCAGCAGCTTGGACCAGACAGGGCTTTCAGAGACCCAGTACTTC
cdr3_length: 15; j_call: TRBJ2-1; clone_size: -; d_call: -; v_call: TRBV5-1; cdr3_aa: CASSWDPGIVYEQFF; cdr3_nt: TGCGCCAGCAGCTGGGACCCCGGGATTGTCTATGAGCAGTTCTTC
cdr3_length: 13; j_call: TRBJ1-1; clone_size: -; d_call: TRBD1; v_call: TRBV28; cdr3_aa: CASLDRANTEAFF; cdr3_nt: TGTGCCAGCCTAGACAGGGCGAACACTGAAGCTTTCTTT
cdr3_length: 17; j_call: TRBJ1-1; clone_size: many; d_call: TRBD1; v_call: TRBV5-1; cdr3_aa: CASSQMPLTGGNTEAFF; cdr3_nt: TGCGCCAGCAGCCAAATGCCCCTAACAGGGGGGAACACTGAAGCTTTCTTT
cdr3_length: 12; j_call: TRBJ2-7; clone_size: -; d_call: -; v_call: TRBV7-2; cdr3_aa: CASSLRMYEQYF; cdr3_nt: TGTGCCAGCAGCTTACGGATGTACGAGCAGTACTTC
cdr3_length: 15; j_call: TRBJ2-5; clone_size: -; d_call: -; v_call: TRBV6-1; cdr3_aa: CASTQRRTHQETQYF; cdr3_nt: TGTGCCAGCACTCAAAGACGGACGCACCAAGAGACCCAGTACTTC
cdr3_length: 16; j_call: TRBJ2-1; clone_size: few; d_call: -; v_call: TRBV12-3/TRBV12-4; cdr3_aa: CASSSAGTGSYNEQFF; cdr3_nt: TGTGCCAGCAGTTCCGCCGGGACTGGCTCCTACAATGAGCAGTTCTTC
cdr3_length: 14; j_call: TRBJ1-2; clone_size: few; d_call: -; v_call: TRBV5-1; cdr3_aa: CASSLGRGNYGYTF; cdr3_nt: TGCGCCAGCAGCTTGGGTCGGGGCAACTATGGCTACACCTTC
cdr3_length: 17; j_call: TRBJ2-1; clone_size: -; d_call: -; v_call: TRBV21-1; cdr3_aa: CASSVPQTGLPYNEQFF; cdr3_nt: TGTGCCAGCAGTGTGCCCCAGACAGGGCTACCCTACAATGAGCAGTTCTTC
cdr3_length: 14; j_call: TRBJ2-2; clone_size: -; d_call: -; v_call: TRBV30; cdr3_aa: CAWSIGLATGELFF; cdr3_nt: TGTGCCTGGAGTATCGGACTGGCCACCGGGGAGCTGTTTTTT
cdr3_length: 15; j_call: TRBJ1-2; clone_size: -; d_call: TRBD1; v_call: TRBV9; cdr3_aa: CASRLGTGINYGYTF; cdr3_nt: TGTGCCAGCAGGCTCGGGACAGGGATCAACTATGGCTACACCTTC
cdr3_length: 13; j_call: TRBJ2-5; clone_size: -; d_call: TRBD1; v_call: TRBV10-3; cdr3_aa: CAISPTGEETQYF; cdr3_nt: TGTGCCATCAGCCCCACAGGGGAAGAGACCCAGTACTTC
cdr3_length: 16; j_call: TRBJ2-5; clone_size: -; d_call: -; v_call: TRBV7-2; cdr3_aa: CASSLGRGRLSETQYF; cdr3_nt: TGTGCCAGCAGCTTAGGGAGGGGGCGTCTTTCGGAGACCCAGTACTTC
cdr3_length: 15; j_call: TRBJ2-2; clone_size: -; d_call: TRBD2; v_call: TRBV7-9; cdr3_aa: CASSLAGGPSGELFF; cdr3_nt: TGTGCCAGCAGCTTAGCGGGAGGGCCGAGCGGGGAGCTGTTTTTT
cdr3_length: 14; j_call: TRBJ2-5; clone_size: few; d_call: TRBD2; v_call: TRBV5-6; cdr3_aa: CASNLAGVQETQYF; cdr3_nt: TGTGCCAGCAATCTAGCGGGGGTTCAAGAGACCCAGTACTTC
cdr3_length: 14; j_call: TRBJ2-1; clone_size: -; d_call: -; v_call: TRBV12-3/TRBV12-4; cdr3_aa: CASSFGFLHDEQFF; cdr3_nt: TGTGCCAGCAGTTTTGGGTTTCTTCACGATGAGCAGTTCTTC
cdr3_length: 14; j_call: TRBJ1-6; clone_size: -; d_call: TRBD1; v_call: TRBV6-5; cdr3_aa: CASSYQGANSPLHF; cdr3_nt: TGTGCCAGCAGTTACCAGGGGGCGAATTCACCCCTCCACTTT
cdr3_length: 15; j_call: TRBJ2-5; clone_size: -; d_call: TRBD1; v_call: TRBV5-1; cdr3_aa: CASSPMGTGLETQYF; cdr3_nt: TGCGCCAGCAGCCCGATGGGGACAGGGTTGGAGACCCAGTACTTC
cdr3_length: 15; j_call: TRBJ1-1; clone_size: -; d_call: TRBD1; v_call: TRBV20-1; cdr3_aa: CSPKTGGISDTEAFF; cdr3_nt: TGCAGTCCCAAGACAGGGGGTATTTCGGACACTGAAGCTTTCTTT
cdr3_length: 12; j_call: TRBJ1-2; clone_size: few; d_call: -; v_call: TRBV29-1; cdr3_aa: CSVEDLHYGYTF; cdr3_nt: TGCAGCGTTGAAGATCTACACTATGGCTACACCTTC
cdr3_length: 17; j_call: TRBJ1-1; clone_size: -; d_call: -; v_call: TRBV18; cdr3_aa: CASSPRGSRAMNTEAFF; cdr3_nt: TGTGCCAGCTCACCGAGGGGTTCCAGGGCGATGAACACTGAAGCTTTCTTT
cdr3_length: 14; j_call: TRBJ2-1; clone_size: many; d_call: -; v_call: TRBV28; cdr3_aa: CASSFQTDYNEQFF; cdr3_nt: TGTGCCAGCAGTTTCCAAACCGACTACAATGAGCAGTTCTTC
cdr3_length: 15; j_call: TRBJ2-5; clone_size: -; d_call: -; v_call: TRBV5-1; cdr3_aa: CASSWGDRDQETQYF; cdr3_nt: TGCGCCAGCAGCTGGGGGGACAGAGACCAAGAGACCCAGTACTTC
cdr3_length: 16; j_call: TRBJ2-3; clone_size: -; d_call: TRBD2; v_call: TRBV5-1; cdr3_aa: CASSFWTSRGGDTQYF; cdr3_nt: TGCGCCAGCAGCTTCTGGACTAGTAGGGGTGGGGATACGCAGTATTTT
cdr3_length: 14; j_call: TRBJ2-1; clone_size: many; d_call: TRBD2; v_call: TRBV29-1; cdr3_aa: CSVDTSGSGYEQFF; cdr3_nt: TGCAGCGTAGATACTAGCGGGAGCGGCTATGAGCAGTTCTTC
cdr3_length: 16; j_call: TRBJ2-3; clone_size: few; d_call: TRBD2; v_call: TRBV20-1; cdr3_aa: CSARKRENPRADTQYF; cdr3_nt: TGCAGTGCTAGGAAGCGGGAGAACCCTCGGGCAGATACGCAGTATTTT
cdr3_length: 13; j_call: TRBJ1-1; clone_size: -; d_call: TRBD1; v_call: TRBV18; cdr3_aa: CASGTAMNTEAFF; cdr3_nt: TGTGCCAGCGGGACAGCTATGAACACTGAAGCTTTCTTT
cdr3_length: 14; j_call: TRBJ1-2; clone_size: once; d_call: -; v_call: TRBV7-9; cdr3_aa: CASSSPGLSDGYTF; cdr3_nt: TGTGCCAGCAGCTCCCCAGGGCTTTCCGATGGCTACACCTTC
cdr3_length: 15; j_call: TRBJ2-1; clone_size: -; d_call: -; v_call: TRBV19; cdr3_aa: CASSIGASSYNEQFF; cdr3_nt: TGTGCCAGTAGTATAGGAGCCAGCTCCTACAATGAGCAGTTCTTC
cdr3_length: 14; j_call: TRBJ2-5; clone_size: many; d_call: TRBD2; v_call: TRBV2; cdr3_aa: CASSPGLSLETQYF; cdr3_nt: TGTGCCAGCAGTCCGGGACTATCTCTCGAGACCCAGTACTTC
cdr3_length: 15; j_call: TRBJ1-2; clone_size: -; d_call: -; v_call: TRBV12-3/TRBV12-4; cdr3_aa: CASSLRDSVPYGYTF; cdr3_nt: TGTGCCAGCAGTTTAAGGGACTCGGTGCCCTATGGCTACACCTTC
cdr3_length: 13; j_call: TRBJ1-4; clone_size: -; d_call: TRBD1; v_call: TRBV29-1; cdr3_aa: CSGWDRVVEKLFF; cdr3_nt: TGCAGCGGTTGGGACAGGGTTGTCGAAAAACTGTTTTTT
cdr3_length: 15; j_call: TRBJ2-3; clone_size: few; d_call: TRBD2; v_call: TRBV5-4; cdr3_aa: CAVPLAGGPGDTQYF; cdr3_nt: TGTGCCGTCCCACTAGCGGGAGGGCCCGGCGATACGCAGTATTTT
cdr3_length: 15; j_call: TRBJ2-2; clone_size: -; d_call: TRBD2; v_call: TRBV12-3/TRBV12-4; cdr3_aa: CASLGLAGNTGELFF; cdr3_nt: TGTGCCAGCCTGGGACTAGCGGGAAACACCGGGGAGCTGTTTTTT
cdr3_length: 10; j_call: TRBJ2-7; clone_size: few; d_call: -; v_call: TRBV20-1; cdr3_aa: CSAGSYEQYF; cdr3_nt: TGCAGTGCCGGTAGCTACGAGCAGTACTTC
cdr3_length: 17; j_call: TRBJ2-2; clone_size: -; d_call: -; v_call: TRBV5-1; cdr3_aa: CASSPTPQTVNTGELFF; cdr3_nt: TGCGCCAGCAGCCCAACCCCACAGACAGTGAACACCGGGGAGCTGTTTTTT
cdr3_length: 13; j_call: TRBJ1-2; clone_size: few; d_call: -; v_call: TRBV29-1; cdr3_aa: CSVERGGGYGYTF; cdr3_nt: TGCAGCGTTGAACGGGGAGGAGGCTATGGCTACACCTTC
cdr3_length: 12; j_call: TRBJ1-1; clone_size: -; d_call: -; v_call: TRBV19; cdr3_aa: CASSPFQGEAFF; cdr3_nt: TGTGCCAGTAGTCCCTTCCAGGGGGAAGCTTTCTTT
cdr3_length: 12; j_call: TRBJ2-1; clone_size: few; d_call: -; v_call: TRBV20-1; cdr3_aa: CSAPRTGNEQFF; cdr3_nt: TGCAGTGCTCCGCGAACAGGGAATGAGCAGTTCTTC
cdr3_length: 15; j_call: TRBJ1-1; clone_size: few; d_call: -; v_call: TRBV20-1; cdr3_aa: CSAHPLGTMNTEAFF; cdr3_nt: TGCAGTGCTCATCCCCTCGGGACAATGAACACTGAAGCTTTCTTT
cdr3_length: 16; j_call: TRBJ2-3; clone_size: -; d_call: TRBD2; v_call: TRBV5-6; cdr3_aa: CASTDQPGGSTDTQYF; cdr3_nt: TGTGCCAGCACCGACCAACCGGGAGGTAGCACAGATACGCAGTATTTT
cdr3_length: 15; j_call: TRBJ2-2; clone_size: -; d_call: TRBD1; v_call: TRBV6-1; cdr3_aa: CASSRGQGYTGELFF; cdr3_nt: TGTGCCAGCAGCCGAGGACAGGGGTACACCGGGGAGCTGTTTTTT
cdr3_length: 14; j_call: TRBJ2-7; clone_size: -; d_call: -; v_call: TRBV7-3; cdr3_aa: CASSLTGPGYEQYF; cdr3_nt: TGTGCCAGCAGCTTAACAGGGCCGGGGTACGAGCAGTACTTC
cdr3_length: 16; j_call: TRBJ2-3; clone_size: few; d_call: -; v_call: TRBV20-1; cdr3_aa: CSAPKAGQTSTDTQYF; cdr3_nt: TGCAGTGCTCCTAAGGCGGGACAGACCAGCACAGATACGCAGTATTTT
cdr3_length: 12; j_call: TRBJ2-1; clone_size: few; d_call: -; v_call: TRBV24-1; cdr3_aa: CATSESEGEQFF; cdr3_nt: TGTGCCACCAGTGAGTCAGAAGGAGAGCAGTTCTTC
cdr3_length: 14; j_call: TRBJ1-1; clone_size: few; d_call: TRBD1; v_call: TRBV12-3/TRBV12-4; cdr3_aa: CASSPNRDSSEAFF; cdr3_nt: TGTGCCAGCAGTCCGAACCGGGACAGTAGTGAAGCTTTCTTT
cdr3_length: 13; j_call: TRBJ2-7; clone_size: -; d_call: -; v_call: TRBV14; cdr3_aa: CASSALNKGEQYF; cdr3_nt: TGTGCCAGCAGCGCCCTTAACAAGGGGGAGCAGTACTTC
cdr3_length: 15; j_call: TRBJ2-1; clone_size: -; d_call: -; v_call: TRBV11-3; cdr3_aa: CASREGDISYNEQFF; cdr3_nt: TGTGCCAGCAGGGAAGGGGACATCTCCTACAATGAGCAGTTCTTC
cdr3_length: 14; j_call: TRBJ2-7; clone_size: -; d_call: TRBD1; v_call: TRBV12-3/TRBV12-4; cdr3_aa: CASSKDRGDDEQYF; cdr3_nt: TGTGCCAGCAGCAAGGACAGGGGTGACGACGAGCAGTACTTC
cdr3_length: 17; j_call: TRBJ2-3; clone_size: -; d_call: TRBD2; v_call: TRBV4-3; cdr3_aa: CASSQRGLAGGGDTQYF; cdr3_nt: TGCGCCAGCAGCCAACGGGGACTAGCGGGAGGAGGAGATACGCAGTATTTT
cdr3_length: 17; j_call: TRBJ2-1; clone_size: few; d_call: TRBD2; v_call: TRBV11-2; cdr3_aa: CASSLHQTAGARNEQFF; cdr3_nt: TGTGCCAGCAGCTTACATCAAACAGCGGGAGCCCGCAATGAGCAGTTCTTC
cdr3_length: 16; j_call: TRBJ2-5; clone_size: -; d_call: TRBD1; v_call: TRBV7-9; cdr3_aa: CASSSTGTGRRETQYF; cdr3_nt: TGTGCCAGCAGCTCGACCGGGACAGGGAGGAGAGAGACCCAGTACTTC
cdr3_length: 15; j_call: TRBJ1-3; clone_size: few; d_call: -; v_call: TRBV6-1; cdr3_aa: CASSVGRSSGNTIYF; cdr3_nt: TGTGCCAGCAGTGTTGGACGGAGCTCTGGAAACACCATATATTTT
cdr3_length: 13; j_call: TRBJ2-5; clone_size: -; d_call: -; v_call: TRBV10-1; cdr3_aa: CASSEGGSETQYF; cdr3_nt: TGCGCCAGCAGTGAGGGGGGATCGGAGACCCAGTACTTC
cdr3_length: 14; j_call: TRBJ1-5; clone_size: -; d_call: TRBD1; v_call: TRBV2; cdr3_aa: CASTPGQGHQPQHF; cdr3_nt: TGTGCCAGCACCCCGGGACAGGGCCATCAACCCCAGCATTTT